This T cell receptor (beta chain) was identified in a study of T cell responses to AZD1222 COVID-19 vaccine. Trimming left V 5 bases short and J 6 bases short, with 14 bases between. CDR3 length: 15 residues. Germline CDR1 and CDR2: LNHDA and SQIVND (reference sequence). The assay was immunoSEQ multiplex PCR, and TCRdb's table has in-frame clones only and misses some. Of about 130,000 clones listed, about nine tenths are singletons. Broader study findings: Researchers report vaccine-associated CD4 TCRs spanning spike, with dominance at 160-218 and 743-854.

This clone was observed a handful of times. The antigen remains unidentified. The sample here was peripheral blood, taken on day 0 of AZD1222 vaccination. The TCR comes from an adult in good health. This rearrangement joins TRBV19 to TRBJ1-6, with D tentatively TRBD1 (5 bases). CDR3 region: CASSGADSLNSPLHF. The CDR3 region has the DNA TGTGCCAGTAGTGGGGCCGACTCCCTTAATTCACCCCTCCACTTT.